This T cell receptor (beta chain) was captured in a study of blood T cell repertoires in COVID-19. Seattle's enrolled individuals joined amid active infection and were then monitored longitudinally. Sequencing used immunoSEQ multiplex PCR; TCRdb keeps in-frame clones, though not all of them. The repertoire holds under 400,000 clones, with around 88% as singletons. CDR1 SGHKS and CDR2 YYEKEE come from the germline V gene (reference sequence). The junction had 10 bases not matched to a gene; V was cut back by 4 bases and J by 4 bases. The CDR3 sequence is 16 residues long. Sample: peripheral blood. J is TRBJ2-1 and V is TRBV5-5; 8 bases align to TRBD1. The sequence came from a young woman with COVID-19, enrolled during active disease. DNA of the CDR3: TGTGCCAGCAGCCGAAACCGGCAGGGGGCGTACAATGAGCAGTTCTTC. Amino acid sequence: CASSRNRQGAYNEQFF.